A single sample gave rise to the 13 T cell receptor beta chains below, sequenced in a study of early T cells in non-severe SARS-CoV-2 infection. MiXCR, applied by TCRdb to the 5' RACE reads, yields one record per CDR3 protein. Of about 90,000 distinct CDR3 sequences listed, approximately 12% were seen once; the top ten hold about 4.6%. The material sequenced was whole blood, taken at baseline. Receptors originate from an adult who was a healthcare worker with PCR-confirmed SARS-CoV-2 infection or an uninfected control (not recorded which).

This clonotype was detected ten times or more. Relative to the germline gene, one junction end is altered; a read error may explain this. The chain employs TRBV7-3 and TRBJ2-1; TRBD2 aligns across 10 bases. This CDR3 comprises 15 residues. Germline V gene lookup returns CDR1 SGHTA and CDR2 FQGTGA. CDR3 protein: CASSSSGVAGGHWVF. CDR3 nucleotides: TGTGCCAGCAGCTCCTCCGGGGTAGCGGGAGGCCATTGGGTCTTC.

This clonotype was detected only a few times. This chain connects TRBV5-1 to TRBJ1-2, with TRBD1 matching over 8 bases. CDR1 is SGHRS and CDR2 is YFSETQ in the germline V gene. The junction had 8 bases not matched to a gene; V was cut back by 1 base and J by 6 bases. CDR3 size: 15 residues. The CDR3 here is CASSLSLRTGNGYTF. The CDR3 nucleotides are TGCGCCAGCAGCTTGTCCCTCCGGACAGGGAATGGCTACACCTTC.

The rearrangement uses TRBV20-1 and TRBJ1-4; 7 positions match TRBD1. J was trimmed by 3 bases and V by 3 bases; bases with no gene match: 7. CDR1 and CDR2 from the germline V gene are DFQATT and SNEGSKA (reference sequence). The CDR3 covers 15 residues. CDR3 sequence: CSARGAGTANEKLFF. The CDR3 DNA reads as TGCAGTGCTAGGGGAGCCGGGACAGCTAATGAAAAACTGTTTTTT.

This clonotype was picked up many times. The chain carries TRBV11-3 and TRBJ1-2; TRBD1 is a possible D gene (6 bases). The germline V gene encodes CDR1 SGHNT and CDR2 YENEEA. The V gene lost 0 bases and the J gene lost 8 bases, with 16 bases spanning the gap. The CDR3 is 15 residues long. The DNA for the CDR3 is TGTGCCAGCAGCTTAGATCGGCGAACAGGGAAAGGCTACACCTTC. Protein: CASSLDRRTGKGYTF.

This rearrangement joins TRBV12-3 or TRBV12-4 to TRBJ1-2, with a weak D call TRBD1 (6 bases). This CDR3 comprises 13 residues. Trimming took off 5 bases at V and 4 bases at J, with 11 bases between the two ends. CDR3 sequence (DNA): TGTGCCAGCAGTCCTGACAGGTCCTATGGCTACACCTTC. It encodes CASSPDRSYGYTF.

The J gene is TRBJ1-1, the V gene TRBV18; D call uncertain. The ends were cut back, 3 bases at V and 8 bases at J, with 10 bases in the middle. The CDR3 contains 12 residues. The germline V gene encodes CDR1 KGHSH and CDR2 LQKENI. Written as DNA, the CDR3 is TGTGCCAGCTCACCGGCCATGGAAGAAGCTTTCTTT. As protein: CASSPAMEEAFF.

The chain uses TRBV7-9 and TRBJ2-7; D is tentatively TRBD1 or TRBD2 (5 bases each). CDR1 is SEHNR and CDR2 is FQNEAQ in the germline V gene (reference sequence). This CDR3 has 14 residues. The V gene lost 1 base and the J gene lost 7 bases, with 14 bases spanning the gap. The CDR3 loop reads CASSLVGTVREQYF. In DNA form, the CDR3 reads TGTGCCAGCAGCTTAGTAGGGACCGTGCGGGAGCAGTACTTC.

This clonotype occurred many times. CDR3 sequence (DNA): TGTGCCAGCTCACCGACAGGGGGCGTGTATAATTCACCCCTCCACTTT. Translation gives CASSPTGGVYNSPLHF. J is TRBJ1-6 and V is TRBV18; 10 bases fit TRBD1. The V and J ends lost 3 bases and 4 bases, in that order; junction bases with no gene match: 3. Germline-derived CDR1 and CDR2 are KGHSH and LQKENI. The CDR3 length is 16 residues.

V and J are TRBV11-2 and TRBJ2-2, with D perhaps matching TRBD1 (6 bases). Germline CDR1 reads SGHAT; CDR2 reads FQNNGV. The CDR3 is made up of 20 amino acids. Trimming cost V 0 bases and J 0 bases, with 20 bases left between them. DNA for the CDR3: TGTGCCAGCAGCTTAGATTATGGACAGAGCCGCTACGCGAACACCGGGGAGCTGTTTTTT. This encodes CASSLDYGQSRYANTGELFF.

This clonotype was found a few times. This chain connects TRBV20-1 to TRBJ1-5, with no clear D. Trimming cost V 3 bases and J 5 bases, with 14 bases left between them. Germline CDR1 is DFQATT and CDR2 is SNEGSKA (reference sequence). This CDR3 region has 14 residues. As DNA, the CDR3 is TGCAGTGCTAGCAGTCCGTCCATCTATCAGCCCCAGCATTTT. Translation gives CSASSPSIYQPQHF.

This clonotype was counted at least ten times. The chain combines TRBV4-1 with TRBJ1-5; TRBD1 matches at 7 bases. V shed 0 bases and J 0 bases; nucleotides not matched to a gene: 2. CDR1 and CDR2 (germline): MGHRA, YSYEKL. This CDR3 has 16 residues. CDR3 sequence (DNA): TGCGCCAGCAGCCAAGAGGGACAGACTAGCAATCAGCCCCAGCATTTT. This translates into CASSQEGQTSNQPQHF.

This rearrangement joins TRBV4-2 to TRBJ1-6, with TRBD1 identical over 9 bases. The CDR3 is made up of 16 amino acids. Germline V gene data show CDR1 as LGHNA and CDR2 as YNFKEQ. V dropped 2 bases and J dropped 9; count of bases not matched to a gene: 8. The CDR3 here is CASSQSGGTGFSPLHF. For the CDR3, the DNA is TGTGCCAGCAGCCAAAGTGGCGGGACAGGGTTTTCACCCCTCCACTTT.

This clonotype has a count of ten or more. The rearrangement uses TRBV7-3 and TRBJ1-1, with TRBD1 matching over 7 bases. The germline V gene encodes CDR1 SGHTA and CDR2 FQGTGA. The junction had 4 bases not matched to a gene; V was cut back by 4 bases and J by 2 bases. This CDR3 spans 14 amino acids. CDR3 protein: CASSSQGGNTEAFF. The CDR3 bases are TGTGCCAGCAGCTCCCAGGGGGGAAACACTGAAGCTTTCTTT.